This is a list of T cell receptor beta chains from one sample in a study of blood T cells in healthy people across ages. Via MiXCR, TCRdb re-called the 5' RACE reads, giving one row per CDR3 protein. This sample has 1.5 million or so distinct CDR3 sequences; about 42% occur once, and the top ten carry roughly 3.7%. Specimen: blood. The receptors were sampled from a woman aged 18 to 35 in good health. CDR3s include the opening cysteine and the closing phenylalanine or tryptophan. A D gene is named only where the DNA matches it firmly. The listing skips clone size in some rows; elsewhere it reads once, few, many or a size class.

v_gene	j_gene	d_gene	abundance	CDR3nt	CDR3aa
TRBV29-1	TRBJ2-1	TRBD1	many	TGCAGCGTTGAAAGCAGGGGGCTTACCAATGAGCAGTTCTTC	CSVESRGLTNEQFF
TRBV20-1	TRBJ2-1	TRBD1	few	TGCAGTGCCAGAGACCTAAGGACAGGGGAACAAGAGACCCAGTTCTTC	CSARDLRTGEQETQFF
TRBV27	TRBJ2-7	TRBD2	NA	TGTGCCAGCAGGGATGGACTAGCGGACTCCTACGAGCAGTACTTC	CASRDGLADSYEQYF
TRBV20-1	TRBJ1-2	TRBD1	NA	TGCAGTGCTAGGGGCGGGACAGGTGCTATGAGCTACACCTTC	CSARGGTGAMSYTF
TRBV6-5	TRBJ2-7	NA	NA	TGTGCCAGCCTGAGCGCGAGCTCCTACAATGAGCAGTACTTC	CASLSASSYNEQYF
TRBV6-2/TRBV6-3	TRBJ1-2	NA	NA	TGTGCCAGCAGTTTGGACACGAGCGTTAACTATGGCTACACCTTC	CASSLDTSVNYGYTF
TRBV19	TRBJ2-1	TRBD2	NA	TGTGCCACCGTACGGGGACTAGCGGGAGACGGTCTAAAGTTCGATGAGCAGTTCTTC	CATVRGLAGDGLKFDEQFF
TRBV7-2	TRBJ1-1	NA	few	TGTGCCAGCAGCTTACAGTGGACAAACCTCGAAGCTTTCTTT	CASSLQWTNLEAFF
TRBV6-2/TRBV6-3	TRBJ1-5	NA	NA	TGTGCCAGCAAGAAGGGACCGCTCAATCAGCCCCAGCATTTT	CASKKGPLNQPQHF
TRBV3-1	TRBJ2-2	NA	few	TGTGCCAGCAGCCAACCTTTTAAGCTGTTTTTT	CASSQPFKLFF
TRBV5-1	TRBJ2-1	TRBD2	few	TGCGCCAGCAGCTTGCAAACTAGCGGGAGACGGGAGCAGTTCTTC	CASSLQTSGRREQFF
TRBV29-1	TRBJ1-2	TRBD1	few	TGCAGCGTTGAAGGGGGACAGAGGATCCCTAACTATGGCTACACCTTC	CSVEGGQRIPNYGYTF
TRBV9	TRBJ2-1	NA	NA	TGTGCCAGCAGCGTAGACTATACAAAGCAGTTCTTC	CASSVDYTKQFF
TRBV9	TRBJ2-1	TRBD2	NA	TGTGCCAGCAGCGTAGAGAAGACTAGCGGGAGGAATGAGCAGTTCTTC	CASSVEKTSGRNEQFF
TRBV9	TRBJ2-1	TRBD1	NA	TGTGCCAGCAGCGGGCTAGACAGGGGAGTGTTCTTC	CASSGLDRGVFF
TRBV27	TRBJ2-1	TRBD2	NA	TGTGCCCGCAGTTCCCGACGACGCGGACTAGCGGGGGCCGAGAGCTCCTACAATGAGCAGTTCTTC	CARSSRRRGLAGAESSYNEQFF
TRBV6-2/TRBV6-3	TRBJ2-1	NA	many	TGTGCCAGCAGTTCTCCGTTGAACAGCTACAATGAGCAGTTCTTC	CASSSPLNSYNEQFF
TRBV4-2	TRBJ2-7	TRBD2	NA	TGTGCCAGCAGCCAAGCTTCAATAGCGGGAGGCTACGAGCAGTACTTC	CASSQASIAGGYEQYF
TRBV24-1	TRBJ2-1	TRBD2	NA	TGTGCCACCAGTGATTTCCTAGCGGGACGCAATGAGCAGTTCTTC	CATSDFLAGRNEQFF
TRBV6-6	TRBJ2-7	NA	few	TGTGCCAGCAGTTACTCTGCAGGCTCCTACAATGAGCAGTACTTC	CASSYSAGSYNEQYF
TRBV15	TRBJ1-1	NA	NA	TGTGCCACCAGCAGAGATATGGGGATGAACACTGAAGCTTTCTTT	CATSRDMGMNTEAFF
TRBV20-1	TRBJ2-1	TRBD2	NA	TGCAGTGCTTCGCTTAAACTAGCGGGATCCTACAATGAGCAGTTCTTC	CSASLKLAGSYNEQFF